The 27 T cell receptor beta chains in this list originate from one sample, sequenced in a study of OX40 agonist ivuxolimab in advanced cancers. The method was immunoSEQ multiplex PCR; TCRdb's version includes in-frame clones alone and lacks a portion of them. The data show roughly 70,000 clones, about nine tenths seen once. The sample here was CD4+ or CD8+ T cells sorted from blood, taken in a trial of the OX40 agonist ivuxolimab. These receptors originate from an adult with an advanced solid tumor such as melanoma, head and neck, liver or kidney cancer.

This chain connects TRBV7-9 to TRBJ2-6; TRBD1 aligns across 10 bases. The CDR3 totals 19 residues. In germline, CDR1 is SEHNR, CDR2 FQNEAQ (reference sequence). V was pared by 5 bases and J by 0 bases, with 10 bases of the junction left unmatched. CDR3 residues: CASSDPRTGGSSGANVLTF. For the CDR3, the DNA is TGTGCCAGCAGCGACCCCAGGACAGGGGGAAGCTCTGGGGCCAACGTCCTGACTTTC.

J is TRBJ2-7 and V is TRBV7-9; the match to TRBD2 covers 9 bases. The CDR3 contains 15 residues. Germline loops: CDR1 SEHNR, CDR2 FQNEAQ (reference sequence). J lost 5 bases, V lost 2 bases, and 7 bases had no gene match. The CDR3 reads CASSLSRLAVNEQYF. Written as DNA, the CDR3 is TGTGCCAGCAGCTTATCGCGACTAGCGGTGAACGAGCAGTACTTC.

The CDR3 coding sequence is TGCAGCGTTGAAGGGGGGAGGTTGGACAATGAGCAGTTCTTC. It yields the protein CSVEGGRLDNEQFF. V usage is TRBV29-1 and J usage is TRBJ2-1; possible D gene TRBD2, 6 bases. The CDR3 runs to 14 residues. Trimming took off 1 base at V and 5 bases at J, with 12 bases between the two ends. CDR1 is SQVTM, CDR2 ANQGSEA, per germline.

V is TRBV9 and J is TRBJ2-5; maybe TRBD1 (6 bases). The germline V gene encodes CDR1 SGDLS and CDR2 YYNGEE. The CDR3 loop spans 15 amino acids. V lost 4 bases and J 5 bases, leaving 18 bases between the germline ends. CDR3: CASSLYTGFGETQYF. In nucleotides, the CDR3 is TGTGCCAGCAGCCTCTACACAGGGTTTGGGGAGACCCAGTACTTC. Filled out from reference TRBV9 and TRBJ2-5, the complete variable domain reads DSGVTQTPKHLITATGQRVTLRCSPRSGDLSVYWYQQSLDQGLQFLIQYYNGEERAKGNILERFSAQQFPDLHSELNLSSLELGDSALYFCASSLYTGFGETQYFGPGTRLLVL.

The chain employs TRBV7-2 and TRBJ2-7, with 8 bases identical to TRBD1. Germline CDR1 and CDR2: SGHTA and FQGNSA. The trim removed 6 bases at V and 4 bases at J, leaving 8 bases unmatched. CDR3 length: 14 amino acids. In DNA form, the CDR3 reads TGTGCCAGCAGGTATGGACAGGGTCCGTACGAGCAGTACTTC. Translated: CASRYGQGPYEQYF.

The chain employs TRBV30 and TRBJ2-7; 7 positions match TRBD1. The V gene end was trimmed by 3 bases and the J gene end by 7 bases; junction bases not matched to a gene: 6. Germline assignment: CDR1 GTSNPN and CDR2 SVGIG (reference sequence). This CDR3 is 12 amino acids long. DNA for the CDR3: TGTGCCTGGAGAATTGGGACAGCTGAGCAGTACTTC. Translated: CAWRIGTAEQYF.

The CDR3 DNA follows: TGTGCCAGCAGCTACAGGGGGCAGAGGAACTATGGCTACACCTTC. Its translation: CASSYRGQRNYGYTF. The J gene is TRBJ1-2, the V gene TRBV7-9, with 9 nucleotides matching TRBD1. Germline V gene sequence: CDR1 SEHNR, CDR2 FQNEAQ (reference sequence). The CDR3 has 15 residues. V trimming: 4 bases; J trimming: 2 bases; junction bases outside the gene matches: 5.

The rearrangement links TRBV7-3 to TRBJ2-3; a weak D match, TRBD2 (6 bases). The germline V and J ends were trimmed by 5 bases and 0 bases, with 15 bases remaining between them. The CDR3 length is 16 residues. Looked up from germline, CDR1 is SGHTA and CDR2 is FQGTGA. The CDR3 is CASSKTIAASTDTQYF. DNA of the CDR3: TGTGCCAGCAGCAAAACTATAGCGGCTAGCACAGATACGCAGTATTTT.

The chain combines TRBV19 with TRBJ1-1, with a possible D match to TRBD1 (5 bases). Germline-derived CDR1 and CDR2 are LNHDA and SQIVND (reference sequence). V was cut by 5 bases and J by 4 bases, with 14 bases left in between. The CDR3 totals 14 residues. In DNA form, the CDR3 reads TGTGCCAGTAGTCAAACCCGGGGGGGCACTGAAGCTTTCTTT. This sequence encodes CASSQTRGGTEAFF. Complete variable domain (other parts from reference TRBV19 and TRBJ1-1): DGGITQSPKYLFRKEGQNVTLSCEQNLNHDAMYWYRQDPGQGLRLIYYSQIVNDFQKGDIAEGYSVSREKKESFPLTVTSAQKNPTAFYLCASSQTRGGTEAFFGQGTRLTVV.

The chain uses TRBV6-1 and TRBJ2-3; D gene ambiguous. In germline, CDR1 is MNHNS, CDR2 SASEGT. The CDR3 is 13 residues long. Trimming stripped 8 bases from V and 1 base from J, with 10 bases between. The CDR3 DNA reads as TGTGCCAGCCCTGTGCCCGGCACAGATACGCAGTATTTT. Amino acids: CASPVPGTDTQYF.

The V call is TRBV5-4, the J call TRBJ1-6; the D is unclear. Trimming stripped 1 base from V and 5 bases from J, with 13 bases between. CDR1 SGHNT and CDR2 YYREEE come from the germline V gene (reference sequence). The CDR3 is made up of 16 amino acids. CDR3 nucleotide sequence: TGTGCCAGCAGCTTGATAGCGGGCGGAAATAATTCACCCCTCCACTTT. Residues: CASSLIAGGNNSPLHF.

The rearrangement uses TRBV4-2 and TRBJ2-2; 12 bases map to TRBD2. CDR3 length equals 16 residues. The V gene end was trimmed by 5 bases and the J gene end by 7 bases; junction bases not matched to a gene: 8. Germline CDR1 LGHNA, CDR2 YNFKEQ. The CDR3 protein is CASSSRLAGVGGELFF. The DNA for the CDR3 is TGTGCCAGCAGCTCCAGACTAGCGGGAGTGGGCGGGGAGCTGTTTTTT.

The chain couples TRBV9 to TRBJ2-1; 13 bases fit TRBD2. This CDR3 is 15 amino acids long. V lost 3 bases, J lost 6 bases, and 3 bases stayed unmatched. Germline V CDR1 and CDR2: SGDLS, YYNGEE. CDR3 amino acids: CASSAGTSGTNEQFF. CDR3 nucleotides: TGTGCCAGCAGCGCCGGGACTAGCGGGACCAATGAGCAGTTCTTC.

The chain joins TRBV28 to TRBJ2-1; the match to TRBD2 covers 13 bases. The germline gives CDR1 MDHEN, CDR2 SYDVKM. The CDR3 has 13 residues. V lost 6 bases and J lost 15; bases outside the gene matches: 8. The CDR3 coding sequence is TGTGCCAGCAGCGGGACTAGCGGGATTGAACCGTTCTTC. Its protein product is CASSGTSGIEPFF. Full variable domain (missing parts from reference TRBV28 and TRBJ2-1): DVKVTQSSRYLVKRTGEKVFLECVQDMDHENMFWYRQDPGLGLRLIYFSYDVKMKEKGDIPEGYSVSREKKERFSLILESASTNQTSMYLCASSGTSGIEPFFGPGTRLTVL.

In nucleotides, the CDR3 is TGTGCCAGCAGTGGAACAACGACAGGGGGCTATCGCACAGATACGCAGTATTTT. Protein sequence: CASSGTTTGGYRTDTQYF. The chain has TRBV6-1 and TRBJ2-3; 10 bases line up with TRBD1. The V gene's germline CDR1 is MNHNS and CDR2 SASEGT. V lost 4 bases to trimming and J lost 1 base; unmatched junction nucleotides: 11. This CDR3 comprises 18 residues.

The chain links TRBV11-1 to TRBJ2-5, with D hard to call. Germline V CDR1 and CDR2: SGHAT, FQDESV (reference sequence). The CDR3 contains 10 residues. V lost 8 bases and J 5 bases, leaving 6 bases between the germline ends. The CDR3 sequence: CASHEETQYF. The CDR3, as DNA: TGTGCCAGCCACGAGGAGACCCAGTACTTC.

J is TRBJ2-3 and V is TRBV18, with D maybe TRBD2 (5 bases). The V end was cut by 4 bases, the J end by 12 bases, with 17 bases between. The CDR3 contains 13 residues. Germline V CDR1 and CDR2: KGHSH, LQKENI. The CDR3 DNA sequence: TGTGCCAGCTCACTCCCTGACAAGGCGGGTCAGTATTTT. Its protein is CASSLPDKAGQYF. Filled out from reference TRBV18 and TRBJ2-3, the complete variable domain reads NAGVMQNPRHLVRRRGQEARLRCSPMKGHSHVYWYRQLPEEGLKFMVYLQKENIIDESGMPKERFSAEFPKEGPSILRIQQVVRGDSAAYFCASSLPDKAGQYFGPGTRLTVL.

V and J are TRBV6-6 and TRBJ1-3; no clear D gene. The CDR3 loop spans 14 amino acids. Germline lookup yields CDR1 MNHNY and CDR2 SVGAGI (reference sequence). The V gene lost 7 bases and the J gene lost 0 bases, with 10 bases spanning the gap. The CDR3 DNA is TGTGCCAGCACCGCGGGCTTCTCTGGAAACACCATATATTTT. Translated, it gives CASTAGFSGNTIYF.

This clone was observed a handful of times. The gene calls are TRBV5-1 and TRBJ2-7, with D uncertain. Trimming pared 0 bases from V and 1 base from J, leaving 5 bases between. CDR1 and CDR2 (germline): SGHRS, YFSETQ. The CDR3 consists of 13 residues. The CDR3 loop reads CASSLDLSYEQYF. Written as DNA, the CDR3 is TGCGCCAGCAGCTTGGACTTATCCTACGAGCAGTACTTC.

V gene TRBV4-2 combines with J gene TRBJ2-6, with D perhaps TRBD1 (5 bases). CDR1 is LGHNA and CDR2 is YNFKEQ in the germline V gene. This CDR3 is built from 15 residues. V was clipped by 1 base and J by 3 bases, with 7 bases between them. The CDR3 DNA is TGTGCCAGCAGCCAAGGGGGCGGTGGGGCCAACGTCCTGACTTTC. Translated: CASSQGGGGANVLTF.

The gene calls are TRBV5-8 and TRBJ2-1, with 7 nucleotides matching TRBD2. Germline CDR1 SGHTS, CDR2 YDEGEE. The length of the CDR3 is 12 residues. J was trimmed by 10 bases and V by 4 bases; bases with no gene match: 5. The CDR3 region is CASSRTSFEQFF. CDR3 sequence (DNA): TGTGCCAGCAGCCGGACTAGTTTCGAGCAGTTCTTC.

The genes are TRBV5-1 and TRBJ2-7; D gene ambiguous. CDR3 length: 13 residues. V was clipped by 4 bases and J by 2 bases, with 10 bases between them. Germline values: CDR1 SGHRS, CDR2 YFSETQ. CDR3 coding DNA: TGCGCCAGCAGCCTTCGACAACCCTACGAGCAGTACTTC. Translating it yields CASSLRQPYEQYF.

The V and J genes are TRBV10-3 and TRBJ2-5, with TRBD1 as a possible D gene (6 bases). There are 14 residues in the CDR3. Germline CDR1 ENHRY, CDR2 SYGVKD. V gave up 0 bases and J gave up 5 bases, with 10 bases separating them. The CDR3 region is CAISESITGETQYF. CDR3 DNA sequence: TGTGCCATCAGTGAGTCGATAACAGGGGAGACCCAGTACTTC.

This clone has just a few counts. The chain links TRBV30 to TRBJ2-1; D gene uncertain. Trimming removed 2 bases at V and 5 bases at J, with 7 bases between. This CDR3 is 12 amino acids long. Germline CDR1 is GTSNPN and CDR2 is SVGIG (reference sequence). The CDR3 region has the DNA TGTGCCTGGAGTCCAGTCGACAATGAGCAGTTCTTC. Encoded protein: CAWSPVDNEQFF.

The chain is built from TRBV29-1 and TRBJ1-4, with 8 bases lining up with TRBD1. From germline, CDR1 is SQVTM and CDR2 ANQGSEA. The junction had 3 bases not matched to a gene; V was cut back by 6 bases and J by 0 bases. The CDR3 loop spans 14 amino acids. CDR3 sequence reads: CSVGQGATNEKLFF. The CDR3 nucleotides read TGCAGCGTAGGACAGGGAGCAACTAATGAAAAACTGTTTTTT.

In its sample, this clone was seen once. Other nucleotide sequences from this sample produce the same CDR3. This chain uses TRBV10-1 with TRBJ2-3; D unclear. The length of the CDR3 is 15 residues. Germline CDR1 WNHNN, CDR2 SYGVQD (reference sequence). V was pared by 0 bases and J by 0 bases, with 7 bases between. CDR3 protein: CASSESPGSTDTQYF. The DNA for the CDR3 is TGCGCCAGCAGTGAGTCCCCCGGGAGCACAGATACGCAGTATTTT.

The chain joins TRBV7-2 to TRBJ1-5; TRBD1 might be the D (6 bases). The CDR3 spans 15 residues. Germline V CDR1 and CDR2: SGHTA, FQGNSA. The V gene lost 1 base and the J gene lost 1 base, with 8 bases spanning the gap. The CDR3, as DNA: TGTGCCAGCAGCTTAGTAGGGACAAGCAATCAGCCCCAGCATTTT. Residues: CASSLVGTSNQPQHF.